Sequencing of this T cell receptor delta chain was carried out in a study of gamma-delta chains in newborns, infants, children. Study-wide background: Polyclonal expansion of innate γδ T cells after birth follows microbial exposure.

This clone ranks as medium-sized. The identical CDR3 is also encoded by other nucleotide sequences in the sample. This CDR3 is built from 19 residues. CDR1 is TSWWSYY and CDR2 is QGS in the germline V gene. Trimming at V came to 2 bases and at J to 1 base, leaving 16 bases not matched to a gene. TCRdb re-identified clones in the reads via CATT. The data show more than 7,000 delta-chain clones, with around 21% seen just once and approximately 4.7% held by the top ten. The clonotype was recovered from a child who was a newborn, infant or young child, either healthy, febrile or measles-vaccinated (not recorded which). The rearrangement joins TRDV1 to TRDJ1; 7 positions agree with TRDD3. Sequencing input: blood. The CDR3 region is CALGEVCPLGMLITDKLIF. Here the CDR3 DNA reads TGTGCTCTTGGGGAAGTTTGCCCACTGGGGATGTTGATCACCGATAAACTCATCTTT.